This T cell receptor beta chain was documented in a study of blood T cell repertoires in COVID-19. This CDR3 contains 14 residues. Germline V gene lookup returns CDR1 SGHTA and CDR2 FQGNSA. Deletions cut 2 bases from V and 3 bases from J, with 11 bases between. Original analysis: Scientists estimated how many nucleated cells there were by amplifying reference gene primers. The assay was immunoSEQ multiplex PCR, and TCRdb's table has in-frame clones only and misses some. The V and J calls and clone size are taken from that table; D and trimming were inferred from the DNA. In the table there are roughly 200,000 clones, around 87% of which are singletons.

The TCR was taken from a woman aged 25 to 39 who had recovered from COVID-19. Sequencing was carried out using PBMCs or T cells enriched from blood (not recorded which). V gene TRBV7-2 combines with J gene TRBJ2-7; D is possibly TRBD1 (6 bases). The CDR3 DNA is TGTGCCAGCAGCTTACATCACAGGGACTACGAGCAGTACTTC. Encoded protein: CASSLHHRDYEQYF.